This TCR beta chain is drawn from a study of neurological immune-mediated disorders. This clonotype was counted at least ten times. TCRdb itself ran the 5' RACE reads through MiXCR, one entry per CDR3 protein. The sample lists approximately 53,000 distinct CDR3 sequences; 9% to 10% were seen once. Specified time point: longitudinal time-point 1 (baseline). Unsorted libraries were generated from 2 million PBMCs. These cells had been stored in RNAlater at -80 C. V was shortened by 7 bases and J by 7 bases, with 12 bases between the two germline ends. There are 12 residues in the CDR3. Germline CDR1 reads SGHRS; CDR2 reads YFSETQ.

This sequence was found in a woman in her 40s in good health. The sequencing input was PBMCs. J is TRBJ1-3 and V is TRBV5-1, with D perhaps matching TRBD1 (6 bases). CDR3 region: CASFADRNTIYF. The DNA of the CDR3 is TGCGCCAGCTTCGCCGACAGGAACACCATATATTTT. The whole variable domain, filled in from reference TRBV5-1 and TRBJ1-3, reads KAGVTQTPRYLIKTRGQQVTLSCSPISGHRSVSWYQQTPGQGLQFLFEYFSETQRNKGNFPGRFSGRQFSNSRSEMNVSTLELGDSALYLCASFADRNTIYFGEGSWLTVV.